A single sample gave rise to the 10 T cell receptor beta chains below, sequenced in a study of response to subunit inactivated influenza vaccine. TCRdb recomputed calls from the RT-PCR reads with MiXCR, one row per CDR3 protein. The sample gives 630,000 or so distinct CDR3 sequences, 15% to 18% of which show up once; 9.5% to 13% is in the top ten. The material sequenced was PBMCs from blood, taken about 12 days after vaccination. Receptor source: a man aged 50 or older who received an inactivated influenza vaccine.

The table lists this clonotype with many counts. CDR3 nucleotides: TGTGCCAGCAGTTTTGGCGGGAAAAGTTACGAGCAGTACTTC. This gives the protein CASSFGGKSYEQYF. V usage is TRBV12-3 or TRBV12-4 and J usage is TRBJ2-7; TRBD2 is a possible D gene (6 bases). The V and J ends lost 3 bases and 4 bases respectively, with 13 bases between them. The CDR3 is made up of 14 amino acids.

This clonotype was seen more than once but under ten times. The rearrangement uses TRBV7-6 and TRBJ2-1; TRBD2 might be the D (6 bases). The ends were cut back, 1 base at V and 8 bases at J, with 12 bases in the middle. The germline gives CDR1 SGHVS, CDR2 FNYEAQ. This CDR3 spans 14 amino acids. CDR3 sequence reads: CASSLEEGLHEQFF. CDR3 nucleotides: TGTGCCAGCAGCTTAGAGGAGGGACTCCATGAGCAGTTCTTC.

This clonotype was counted a few times. The genes are TRBV6-2 or TRBV6-3 and TRBJ2-1; tentatively, D is TRBD2 (6 bases). Trimming removed 6 bases from V and 0 bases from J, with 21 bases in between. This CDR3 has 18 residues. The germline CDR1 and CDR2 sequences are MNHEY and SVGEGT. In nucleotides, the CDR3 is TGTGCCAGCAGGCAGGGACTCGCCCAAATCCACTCCTACAATGAGCAGTTCTTC. Its translation is CASRQGLAQIHSYNEQFF.

This clonotype was seen more than once but under ten times. V and J are TRBV29-1 and TRBJ2-7; D may match TRBD1 or TRBD2 (6 bases each). Germline V gene sequence: CDR1 SQVTM, CDR2 ANQGSEA. This CDR3 is 16 amino acids long. The germline V and J ends were trimmed by 6 bases and 2 bases, with 23 bases remaining between them. This CDR3 reads CSVLGGRFLSPYEQYF. The CDR3 nucleotides are TGCAGCGTCCTAGGGGGGAGATTCTTAAGCCCCTACGAGCAGTACTTC.

There are a few counts of this clonotype. The chain carries TRBV2 and TRBJ2-1; 10 bases are a match to TRBD2. This CDR3 spans 16 amino acids. The V and J ends lost 0 bases and 6 bases, in that order; junction bases with no gene match: 5. CDR1 SNHLY and CDR2 FYNNEI come from the germline V gene. The CDR3: CASSEANSGRANEQFF. DNA of the CDR3: TGTGCCAGCAGTGAAGCAAACAGCGGGAGGGCCAATGAGCAGTTCTTC.

This clonotype showed up just a few times. The rearrangement links TRBV7-2 to TRBJ1-1; the D is unclear. V dropped 5 bases and J dropped 1 base, with 14 bases sitting between them. The CDR3 runs 15 residues. Germline V gene sequence: CDR1 SGHTA, CDR2 FQGNSA. DNA for the CDR3: TGTGCCAGCAGCCCCGAGGGTAACTGGAACACTGAAGCTTTCTTT. This translates into CASSPEGNWNTEAFF. The variable domain in full, with the rest retrieved from reference TRBV7-2 and TRBJ1-1, is GAGVSQSPSNKVTEKGKDVELRCDPISGHTALYWYRQSLGQGLEFLIYFQGNSAPDKSGLPSDRFSAERTGGSVSTLTIQRTQQEDSAVYLCASSPEGNWNTEAFFGQGTRLTVV.

This clonotype was picked up a small number of times. The rearrangement joins TRBV4-3 to TRBJ2-2; TRBD1 agrees at 8 bases. J lost 3 bases, V lost 8 bases, and 5 bases had no gene match. Germline V lookup: CDR1 LGHNA, CDR2 YSLEER. This CDR3 contains 14 residues. The CDR3 sequence: CASGGQVDTGELFF. CDR3 DNA: TGCGCCAGCGGGGGACAGGTCGACACCGGGGAGCTGTTTTTT.

Only a few counts were recorded for this clonotype. This chain links TRBV6-2 or TRBV6-3 with TRBJ2-3, with 11 positions matching TRBD2. Germline V gene lookup returns CDR1 MNHEY and CDR2 SVGEGT. The CDR3 has 15 residues. The V gene end was trimmed by 8 bases and the J gene end by 2 bases; junction bases not matched to a gene: 6. The CDR3 coding sequence is TGTGCCAGCTCAAATAGCGGGAGGGACACAGATACGCAGTATTTT. This gives the protein CASSNSGRDTDTQYF.

The J gene is TRBJ2-2, the V gene TRBV5-6; D might be TRBD1 (5 bases). The ends were cut back, 0 bases at V and 4 bases at J, with 16 bases in the middle. The germline gives CDR1 SGHDT, CDR2 YYEEEE. The CDR3 runs 17 residues. CDR3 bases: TGTGCCAGCAGCTTGGGGCTTGACAGTACTCCCACCGGGGAGCTGTTTTTT. Its protein product is CASSLGLDSTPTGELFF.

The V and J genes are TRBV10-3 and TRBJ2-5; possible D gene TRBD1, 6 bases. Germline V CDR1 and CDR2: ENHRY, SYGVKD. V was trimmed by 4 bases and J by 4 bases, leaving 19 bases between them. The CDR3 is 16 amino acids. The CDR3 coding sequence is TGTGCCATCAGTGGTCAGACAGGCCCCGAGGGAGAGACCCAGTACTTC. The encoded protein is CAISGQTGPEGETQYF.